The source of this T cell receptor (beta chain) is a study of cytomegalovirus exposure and HLA in healthy donors. This clone was seen a few times. The antigen is unknown. Overall study findings and caveats: One variant, a missense change in DCLRE1C, was linked in a later analysis to TCR beta V- and J-gene trimming.

V shed 5 bases and J 2 bases; nucleotides not matched to a gene: 5. This CDR3 comprises 15 residues. Germline assignment: CDR1 MNHEY and CDR2 SMNVEV (reference sequence). This PCR relied on a set of 60 Vbeta primers and 13 Jbeta primers. Some clones are missing from TCRdb's copy, which holds only in-frame ones; the method was immunoSEQ multiplex PCR. Of fewer than 140,000 clones listed, roughly 71% are singletons. The material sequenced was PBMCs. The TCR was taken from a male donor in good health and CMV-seropositive. The chain uses TRBV27 and TRBJ2-7, with 11 bases aligning to TRBD1. CDR3 nucleotides: TGTGCCAGCAGTGCGAGGGGACAGGGGGCCTACGAGCAGTACTTC. Translating it yields CASSARGQGAYEQYF.